This T cell receptor beta chain originates from a study of T cells in Graves' hyperthyroidism and ophthalmopathy (dated by TCRdb to the late 2010s). About the study as a whole: Peripheral blood samples were taken at the time of initial diagnosis, prior to any treatment. According to the paper, TCR Vbeta CDR3 sequencing was carried out on approximately 140 peripheral blood samples, which came from under 50 ophthalmopathy, 70 to 80 hyperthyroidism and 17 progressor patients. In six Graves' hyperthyroidism patients, the study also compared T-cell repertoires from thyroid tissue with T-cell repertoires from blood. Whether ophthalmopathy could be predicted prospectively was tested in an independent validation cohort made up of roughly 20 hyperthyroidism patients plus 17 patients who later progressed to ophthalmopathy. To identify distinguishing TCR V-J signatures, a discovery cohort of 90 to 100 patients was used, comprising 43 with Graves' ophthalmopathy and under 60 with stable Graves' hyperthyroidism. Following sampling, methimazole starting at 30 mg daily was given to hyperthyroidism patients, and high-dose intravenous methylprednisolone was given to ophthalmopathy patients. The 80 to 100 discovery patients were randomly divided into training and test sets at a 7:3 ratio.

Unmatched junction bases come to 5, with V trimmed by 4 bases and J by 3 bases. From the germline V gene, CDR1 is MGHRA and CDR2 is YSYEKL. The CDR3 holds 15 amino acids from the cysteine to the phenylalanine. The DNA shown is the 45-base CDR3, in frame from base 1. TCR beta CDR3 regions were amplified from RNA transcripts. The TCR CDR3 was subjected to a first round of RT-PCR using the HTBI primer set and the Qiagen OneStep RT-PCR kit. Libraries were constructed in a second round of multiplex PCR, after which size selection and purification were performed. The libraries were sequenced on an Illumina HiSeq2000 using paired-end 100 bp reads. The paper's data handling went like this. SOAPnuke was used to process the raw data, removing reads that contained adapters or uncalled bases, had a mean Phred below 15, or lacked an exact match to the constant primer or identifier. High-quality paired reads were merged using COPE v1.2.5, and each unique nucleotide sequence was defined as a clonotype. MiTCR v1.1 was used to align clonotypes to the IMGT TRBV, TRBD and TRBJ reference segments. Only V-J combinations with frequency above 0.0001, covering about 99% of repertoires, were analysed. A TCS score was defined as the ratio between F50 (clonal expansion) and ExV (chaos), using BLOSUM62-based TCRdist between CDR3 peptides within each V-J. Welch's t-statistics and random forest reduced around 520 V-J features to 10 to 15, which were used in a naive Bayes classifier (R e1071). TCRdb cleaned the public reads at Q25 with fastp, built clones with MiXCR and kept in-frame beta chains. Rows matching on CDR3 protein sequence are summarized as one entry with the most common DNA and genes. The V and J calls shown here were made by TCRdb, not taken from the authors' results. The sample records fewer than 450,000 distinct CDR3 sequences, around an eighth of which are singletons. Of the sample, 28% falls within the top ten clones.

Study-wide conclusions, independent of this receptor: Ophthalmopathy was separated from stable hyperthyroidism by a 13 V-J signature model, with approximately 86% sensitivity and 81% to 82% specificity obtained in cross-validation and 80%/75% obtained in testing. Sample size was not statistically predetermined, and blinding of investigators to group allocation was not performed. Most expanded thyroid clonotypes (frequency above 0.001) were also found in blood, which suggests that blood repertoires may mirror thyroid immune responses. In validation, the model predicted progression to ophthalmopathy a median of roughly 6.5 months before onset, with roughly 70% sensitivity and just under 75% specificity.

This clonotype was seen at least ten times. Its antigen is not yet known. No base quality information exists; no much larger clone differs at one position. In the ophthalmopathy patients, disease was moderately to severely active, with a Clinical Activity Score of 3 or more, a NOSPECS grade of 4 or more, and a duration of less than 3 months. Exclusion was applied to patients with uncontrolled infections, other autoimmune diseases, pregnancy or lactation. Clinical symptoms, serum thyroxine and TRAb, thyroid ultrasound, and orbital computed tomography formed the basis for the diagnoses. PBMCs were isolated from about 10 ml of fresh peripheral blood by Ficoll-Paque density gradient centrifugation. Trizol reagent was used to extract total RNA, and RNA quality was then checked on an Agilent 2100 Bioanalyzer.

The TCR comes from a man between 50 and 59 years old with Graves' ophthalmopathy. Sequenced sample: blood. Here the chain combines TRBV4-1 and TRBJ2-1; the junction holds 8 bases that match TRBD2. The bases are TGCGCCAGCAGCCTCCGGGAGGGCGGCTACAATGAGCAGTTCTTC. It encodes CASSLREGGYNEQFF.